This passage covers 20 T cell receptor beta chains from one sample sequenced in a study of cytomegalovirus exposure and HLA in healthy donors. PCR was performed using 60 Vbeta and 13 Jbeta primers. Repertoires were generated with immunoSEQ multiplex PCR, while TCRdb's copy carries only in-frame clones and drops some. The repertoire holds tens of thousands of clones, with 7.6% as singletons. The specimen was PBMCs. The receptors shown here come from a man in his fifties or sixties in good health and CMV-seronegative.

The chain links TRBV5-1 to TRBJ1-2, with D hard to call. In germline, CDR1 is SGHRS, CDR2 YFSETQ. The V end was cut by 0 bases, the J end by 4 bases, with 19 bases between. This CDR3 comprises 17 residues. CDR3: CASSLAEYRQVAYGYTF. In DNA form, the CDR3 reads TGCGCCAGCAGCTTGGCCGAATACAGACAAGTGGCCTATGGCTACACCTTC.

This chain joins TRBV11-3 and TRBJ1-1; unclear D gene. The CDR3 consists of 14 residues. V was cut by 2 bases and J by 4 bases, with 11 bases left in between. The germline gives CDR1 SGHNT, CDR2 YENEEA. CDR3 bases: TGTGCCAGCAGCTTAACGTTTGGGAGCACTGAAGCTTTCTTT. Translation gives CASSLTFGSTEAFF. The complete variable domain, with remaining parts taken from reference TRBV11-3 and TRBJ1-1, reads EAGVVQSPRYKIIEKKQPVAFWCNPISGHNTLYWYLQNLGQGPELLIRYENEEAVDDSQLPKDRFSAERLKGVDSTLKIQPAELGDSAVYLCASSLTFGSTEAFFGQGTRLTVV.

This clone occurred a few times. This chain links TRBV2 with TRBJ2-5; the D gene is possibly TRBD2 (6 bases). There are 15 residues in the CDR3. The V and J ends lost 2 bases and 2 bases respectively, with 12 bases between them. Germline values: CDR1 SNHLY, CDR2 FYNNEI. In nucleotides, the CDR3 is TGTGCCAGCAGTGAAAGGCGGGGTGTACAAGAGACCCAGTACTTC. Its translation: CASSERRGVQETQYF.

This clone was detected a few times. This rearrangement joins TRBV7-9 to TRBJ2-7, with D perhaps TRBD2 (5 bases). V was pared by 5 bases and J by 3 bases, with 11 bases between. CDR1 is SEHNR, CDR2 FQNEAQ, per germline (reference sequence). The CDR3 is made up of 13 amino acids. CDR3 loop: CASSKQEVYEQYF. The CDR3 coding sequence is TGTGCCAGCAGCAAGCAGGAGGTCTACGAGCAGTACTTC. Based on the CDR3 plus reference TRBV7-9 and TRBJ2-7, the full variable domain is DTGVSQNPRHKITKRGQNVTFRCDPISEHNRLYWYRQTLGQGPEFLTYFQNEAQLEKSRLLSDRFSAERPKGSFSTLEIQRTEQGDSAMYLCASSKQEVYEQYFGPGTRLTVT.

This clone occurred a few times. Here the CDR3 reads CASKRTGATDTQYF. DNA for the CDR3: TGTGCCAGCAAACGGACAGGGGCCACAGATACGCAGTATTTT. The rearrangement links TRBV7-9 to TRBJ2-3; 9 nucleotides line up with TRBD1. The CDR3 consists of 14 residues. The germline V gene encodes CDR1 SEHNR and CDR2 FQNEAQ (reference sequence). V dropped 7 bases and J dropped 2; count of bases not matched to a gene: 4.

This clone was counted a few times. The V and J genes are TRBV7-2 and TRBJ1-5; TRBD1 might be the D (5 bases). CDR1 is SGHTA, CDR2 FQGNSA, per germline. V lost 0 bases and J 5 bases, leaving 5 bases between the germline ends. The CDR3 has 13 residues. The CDR3 nucleotides read TGTGCCAGCAGCTTAGCAGGGGATCAGCCCCAGCATTTT. Its protein product is CASSLAGDQPQHF.

This clone has more than one count but fewer than ten. This sequence joins TRBV6-5 and TRBJ1-2; D is possibly TRBD1 (5 bases). This CDR3 is built from 15 residues. Germline values: CDR1 MNHEY, CDR2 SVGAGI. Trimming cost V 6 bases and J 0 bases, with 14 bases left between them. The CDR3 DNA sequence: TGTGCCAGCAGGCGGGGAAAGGGGTCTAACTATGGCTACACCTTC. Protein product: CASRRGKGSNYGYTF.

The chain links TRBV9 to TRBJ1-4, with 7 positions matching TRBD1. CDR1 is SGDLS and CDR2 is YYNGEE in the germline V gene. CDR3 size: 15 residues. V was clipped by 4 bases and J by 7 bases; unmatched bases: 10. The CDR3 here is CASSPGDRPREKLFF. CDR3 nucleotides: TGTGCCAGCAGCCCCGGGGACAGACCACGTGAAAAACTGTTTTTT.

As DNA, the CDR3 is TGTGCCAGCAGTGAAATAGGGGGTGCCTATGGCTACACCTTC. It codes for CASSEIGGAYGYTF. The chain recombines TRBV2 with TRBJ1-2, with TRBD1 as a possible D gene (6 bases). CDR1 is SNHLY and CDR2 is FYNNEI in the germline V gene. The CDR3 spans 14 residues. Trimming cost V 2 bases and J 4 bases, with 11 bases left between them. Together with reference TRBV2 and TRBJ1-2, the CDR3 gives the full variable domain: EPEVTQTPSHQVTQMGQEVILRCVPISNHLYFYWYRQILGQKVEFLVSFYNNEISEKSEIFDDQFSVERPDGSNFTLKIRSTKLEDSAMYFCASSEIGGAYGYTFGSGTRLTVV.

There are a few counts of this clone. The J gene is TRBJ1-1, the V gene TRBV21-1; the D call TRBD1 from the table was never checked on the DNA. TRBV21-1 is termed a pseudogene. CDR3 size: 17 residues. The CDR3 here is CASSKQRGQPLNTEAFF. The CDR3 bases are TGTGCCAGCAGCAAACAAAGGGGACAACCCTTGAACACTGAAGCTTTCTTT.

The chain links TRBV5-1 to TRBJ2-7, with 7 bases fitting TRBD1. CDR1 is SGHRS, CDR2 YFSETQ, per germline. J lost 6 bases, V lost 3 bases, and 9 bases had no gene match. CDR3 length: 14 amino acids. The CDR3 DNA sequence: TGCGCCAGCAGCTCATCAACTTGGGACAGCGAGCAGTACTTC. Protein: CASSSSTWDSEQYF.

This clone was counted a single time. The V and J genes are TRBV11-2 and TRBJ2-7, with TRBD2 identical over 7 bases. Germline V lookup: CDR1 SGHAT, CDR2 FQNNGV. J gave up 5 bases and V 2 bases, and 12 bases lay outside the gene matches. The CDR3 loop spans 16 amino acids. CDR3 sequence (DNA): TGTGCCAGCAGCTTATTGGGTCTAGCGGCGGGGAACGAGCAGTACTTC. As protein: CASSLLGLAAGNEQYF.

This clone counts as medium-sized. Distinct nucleotide sequences in the sample also encode this CDR3. The V call is TRBV5-6, the J call TRBJ2-2; the D gene is possibly TRBD1 (5 bases). CDR1 is SGHDT, CDR2 YYEEEE, per germline. Trimming took off 0 bases at V and 3 bases at J, with 9 bases between the two ends. CDR3 length: 15 amino acids. The CDR3 sequence is CASSLVQGDTGELFF. CDR3 bases: TGTGCCAGCAGCTTGGTCCAGGGCGACACCGGGGAGCTGTTTTTT.

This clone appeared a few times. The chain uses TRBV5-8 and TRBJ2-1; D perhaps matches TRBD1 (6 bases). The CDR3 is 15 amino acids. CDR1 and CDR2 from the germline V gene are SGHTS and YDEGEE. Trimming shortened V by 0 bases and J by 6 bases, and 13 bases separated the two germline ends. The CDR3 loop reads CASSLVIQGFNEQFF. The CDR3 coding sequence is TGTGCCAGCAGCTTGGTCATACAGGGTTTCAATGAGCAGTTCTTC.

The chain is built from TRBV4-1 and TRBJ2-3, with D perhaps matching TRBD2 (6 bases). The CDR3 contains 17 residues. The V end was cut by 3 bases, the J end by 4 bases, with 20 bases between. CDR1 is MGHRA and CDR2 is YSYEKL in the germline V gene. DNA for the CDR3: TGCGCCAGCAGCCATGTGGAGGGTCGGGATTGGGCAGATACGCAGTATTTT. Translation: CASSHVEGRDWADTQYF.

This clone was picked up a small number of times. The chain uses TRBV5-3 and TRBJ2-2; no reliable D call. TRBV5-3 is an ORF, with its function uncertain. This CDR3 region has 14 residues. V dropped 3 bases and J dropped 5 bases, with 11 bases sitting between them. For the CDR3, the DNA is TGTGCCAGAAGCTCACCGGTTTGTACCGGGGAGCTGTTTTTT. It encodes CARSSPVCTGELFF.

Concerning this clone itself: One end of the junction does not line up with germline, which may come from a read error. This chain connects TRBV15 to TRBJ2-1; TRBD2 aligns across 9 bases. Germline CDR1 LNHNV, CDR2 YYDKDF (reference sequence). The CDR3 is 18 amino acids. The chain's CDR3 is CATSRELAGSSSYNEQFF. CDR3 nucleotide sequence: TGTGCTACCAGCAGAGAACTAGCGGGTTCTAGCTCCTACAATGAGCAGTTCTTC.

V and J are TRBV25-1 and TRBJ2-2; D might be TRBD1 (5 bases). The CDR3 sequence is 13 residues long. Trimming stripped 4 bases from V and 5 bases from J, with 8 bases between. Germline V gene sequence: CDR1 MGHDK, CDR2 SYGVNS. CDR3 in amino acids: CASSGQGTGELFF. Written as DNA, the CDR3 is TGTGCCAGCAGTGGGCAGGGTACCGGGGAGCTGTTTTTT.

The table lists this clone with a few counts. The J gene is TRBJ2-6, the V gene TRBV28; TRBD2 is a possible D gene (7 bases). This CDR3 spans 16 amino acids. V lost 9 bases and J lost 1, with 16 bases in between. Germline V lookup: CDR1 MDHEN, CDR2 SYDVKM. The CDR3 here is CASTSRGGSGANVLTF. The DNA for the CDR3 is TGTGCCAGTACGAGCAGGGGAGGGTCTGGGGCCAACGTCCTGACTTTC.

The chain links TRBV19 to TRBJ1-5, with 8 bases fitting TRBD1. J gave up 10 bases and V 6 bases, and 14 bases lay outside the gene matches. The CDR3 is made up of 15 amino acids. Germline CDR1 reads LNHDA; CDR2 reads SQIVND (reference sequence). The CDR3 DNA follows: TGTGCCAGTAGGTCCCAGGGGGCTCCCGACATTCCCCAGCATTTT. Translation gives CASRSQGAPDIPQHF.